The T cell receptor (beta chain) under discussion was sequenced for a study of a mutant IDH1 vaccine in newly diagnosed glioma. Study-wide context: Administration of eight vaccinations to patients took place in weeks 1, 3, 5, 7, 11, 15, 19, 23. Treated patients, approximately 60% male and roughly 38% female, averaged approximately 40 years of age. Most had both radiotherapy and temozolomide beforehand; others had only one.

Data came from immunoSEQ multiplex PCR; TCRdb stores just in-frame clones and leaves some out. The sample includes roughly 62,000 clones, around nine tenths of them seen just once. Time point meaning: week 11, during vaccination. Doses consisted of 300 ug of mutant IDH1 20-mer peptide each, paired with topical imiquimod. Tumors from donors were new WHO grade 3 or 4 IDH1-mutant astrocytomas with ATRX loss. This clone has a single count. What it binds is unknown. This CDR3 comprises 12 residues. Trimming removed 3 bases at V and 11 bases at J, with 13 bases between. Per germline, CDR1 LGHNT and CDR2 FRNRAP.

Specimen: PBMCs, collected from a glioma patient whose treatment included an IDH1 peptide vaccine. This receptor was identified in a man between 40 and 49 years old with glioma. The rearrangement uses TRBV12-5 and TRBJ1-2; D ambiguous. The CDR3 DNA follows: TGTGCTAGTGGTTTTTCAGACCAATCTTACACCTTC. Protein sequence: CASGFSDQSYTF.